The rows below give T cell receptor beta chains drawn from one sample of a study of blood T cell repertoires in COVID-19. Repertoires were generated with immunoSEQ multiplex PCR, while TCRdb's copy carries only in-frame clones and drops some. This table has 300,000 to 400,000 clones, 80% to 90% appearing once. Sequenced: PBMCs or T cells enriched from blood (not recorded which). These receptors were collected from a woman in her forties with acute COVID-19. Each CDR3 is given with its conserved first and last residue. A D gene is named only where the DNA matches it firmly. Only part of the rows carry a size: once, few, many, or a class if the clone is expanded.

TGTGCCACCAGCAGAGACACCGGCTACGAGCAGTACTTC	CATSRDTGYEQYF	13	-	TRBJ2-7	-	TRBV15
TGTGCCAGCAGGCATACGGGACAGGGGATCAGCGGGGAGCTGTTTTTT	CASRHTGQGISGELFF	16	TRBD1	TRBJ2-2	once	TRBV7-6
TGTGCCAGCAGCTTACCGACAGGGTCCGGGGCTTTCTTT	CASSLPTGSGAFF	13	TRBD1	TRBJ1-1	-	TRBV11-1
TGCAGCGTTGAAGACCAGGGGGCTGAAGCTTTCTTT	CSVEDQGAEAFF	12	TRBD1	TRBJ1-1	-	TRBV29-1
TGTGCCAGCAGTTACGTCCCTCGGACAGGGGGAGGTGGCTACACCTTC	CASSYVPRTGGGGYTF	16	TRBD1	TRBJ1-2	-	TRBV6-5
TGTGCCAGCAGTCTCCGACAGGGAACTGAAGCTTTCTTT	CASSLRQGTEAFF	13	TRBD1	TRBJ1-1	-	TRBV6-1
TGTGCCAGCAATCAGGGGGCGGCTAGCAGCAGAAGCGAGCAGTTCTTC	CASNQGAASSRSEQFF	16	TRBD1	TRBJ2-1	few	TRBV28
TGTGCCAGCAGTTACAGCGGGACATCATCCTACAATGAGCAGTTCTTC	CASSYSGTSSYNEQFF	16	-	TRBJ2-1	few	TRBV6-5
TGTGCCAGCAGTTCCCTAGCGGGAGAGGGCAATGAGCAGTTCTTC	CASSSLAGEGNEQFF	15	TRBD2	TRBJ2-1	-	TRBV6-2/TRBV6-3
TGTGCCAGCAGGATTGCCGGACAGGGATACGATGGCTACACCTTC	CASRIAGQGYDGYTF	15	TRBD1	TRBJ1-2	-	TRBV2
TGTGCCAGCAGCAATTTACCAGGGACAGGGGATAATGAAAAACTGTTTTTT	CASSNLPGTGDNEKLFF	17	-	TRBJ1-4	-	TRBV21-1
TGTGCCAGCAGTTTCGTAGGACAGGGGGCCTACGAGCAGTACTTC	CASSFVGQGAYEQYF	15	TRBD1	TRBJ2-7	-	TRBV27
TGTGCCATCAGTGGTTACCTGACAGGGGGCGTCACTGAAGCTTTCTTT	CAISGYLTGGVTEAFF	16	TRBD1	TRBJ1-1	-	TRBV10-3
TGTGCCAGCAGCCAAGAACCGCAGGGGGTAGACGAGCAGTACTTC	CASSQEPQGVDEQYF	15	TRBD1	TRBJ2-7	-	TRBV3-1/TRBV3-2
TGCGCCAGCAGCCGGCTAATCGGAGGGTATGGCTACACCTTC	CASSRLIGGYGYTF	14	-	TRBJ1-2	-	TRBV4-1
TGTGCCAGCAGCCAAGTCCCCGGCCAAGGCCTCGACTCAAATCAAGAGACCCAGTACTTC	CASSQVPGQGLDSNQETQYF	20	-	TRBJ2-5	-	TRBV3-1/TRBV3-2
TGCGCCAGCAGTGAGTATTCCGACAGGCAAACAGATACGCAGTATTTT	CASSEYSDRQTDTQYF	16	-	TRBJ2-3	-	TRBV10-1
TGTGCCAGCAAGCGGACTGAAGCTTTCTTT	CASKRTEAFF	10	-	TRBJ1-1	-	TRBV28
TGCGCCAGCAGCGCCGGCTCCTACGAGCAGTACTTC	CASSAGSYEQYF	12	-	TRBJ2-7	-	TRBV5-1
TGTGCCAGCAGTCCCGCATGGGGAGGGTCCTACGAGCAGTACTTC	CASSPAWGGSYEQYF	15	TRBD2	TRBJ2-7	-	TRBV6-2/TRBV6-3
TGTGCCAGTAGTACAGGGGACTATGGCTACACCTTC	CASSTGDYGYTF	12	-	TRBJ1-2	few	TRBV19
TGTGCCAGCAGTTACGGGGACAGGGGGTATGAAGCTTTCTTT	CASSYGDRGYEAFF	14	TRBD1	TRBJ1-1	-	TRBV6-5
TGCAGTGCTAAAGTGACAGGGGGCTACACCTTC	CSAKVTGGYTF	11	TRBD1	TRBJ1-2	-	TRBV20-1
TGCGCCAGCAGCGCCCTGGCCCCCTACGAGCAGTACTTC	CASSALAPYEQYF	13	-	TRBJ2-7	-	TRBV5-1
TGTGCCAGCAGCCCGACGGGTCCTCGAGGGTTTAATGAGCAGTTCTTC	CASSPTGPRGFNEQFF	16	-	TRBJ2-1	-	TRBV7-9
TGTGCCAGCACCCGGGGGGCCTACAATGAGCAGTTCTTC	CASTRGAYNEQFF	13	TRBD2	TRBJ2-1	-	TRBV12-3/TRBV12-4
TGTGCCACCAAACCTCCGACAGCCACCCAAGAGACCCAGTACTTC	CATKPPTATQETQYF	15	-	TRBJ2-5	-	TRBV15
TGTGCCAGCAGCCCAGGACAGTTCTATGGCTACACCTTC	CASSPGQFYGYTF	13	-	TRBJ1-2	once	TRBV3-1/TRBV3-2